The T cell receptor beta chain under discussion was sequenced for a study of shared clonotypes between healthy human individuals. For the study at large: CD4 naive and memory got three plates each, CD8 naive two, CD8 memory one.

CD45RO-negative cells were positively selected for CCR7, leaving out terminally differentiated effector memory CD45RA+ cells. Each PCR replicate from the sorted subsets contained about 180 ng DNA, which is 30,000 or so T cell genomes. Some clones are missing from TCRdb's copy, which holds only in-frame ones; the method was immunoSEQ multiplex PCR. Of about 2 million clones listed, approximately 95% are singletons. Looked up from germline, CDR1 is MGHRA and CDR2 is YSYEKL. The CDR3 sequence is 15 residues long. Trimming removed 4 bases from V and 4 bases from J; junction bases left unmatched: 9. The source material was naive CD8+ T cells sorted from blood. The clonotype was recovered from a man younger than 35 in good health. V is TRBV4-1 and J is TRBJ1-2; 7 nucleotides match TRBD1. CDR3 sequence: CASSLYGEGAYGYTF. Here the CDR3 DNA reads TGCGCCAGCAGCCTTTACGGGGAGGGGGCCTATGGCTACACCTTC.